This TCR beta chain was sequenced in a study of T-cell memory formation after mild COVID-19. This clonotype has a handful of counts. TCRdb reprocessed the 5' RACE reads via MiXCR and lists one record per CDR3 protein. The table has under 550,000 distinct CDR3 sequences, around a sixth seen once. This receptor was taken from an adult woman who had mild COVID-19 (a few samples of this study predate the infection). Cell type and time point are not known. The sequenced sample was PBMCs or a T cell subset sorted from them (not recorded which).

This CDR3 is CASSEAGAYNEQFF. DNA of the CDR3: TGTGCCAGCAGTGAGGCGGGAGCTTACAATGAGCAGTTCTTC. The chain combines TRBV2 with TRBJ2-1; 7 bases fit TRBD2. The CDR3 loop spans 14 amino acids. Germline V gives CDR1 SNHLY, CDR2 FYNNEI. V trimming: 3 bases; J trimming: 4 bases; junction bases outside the gene matches: 3.